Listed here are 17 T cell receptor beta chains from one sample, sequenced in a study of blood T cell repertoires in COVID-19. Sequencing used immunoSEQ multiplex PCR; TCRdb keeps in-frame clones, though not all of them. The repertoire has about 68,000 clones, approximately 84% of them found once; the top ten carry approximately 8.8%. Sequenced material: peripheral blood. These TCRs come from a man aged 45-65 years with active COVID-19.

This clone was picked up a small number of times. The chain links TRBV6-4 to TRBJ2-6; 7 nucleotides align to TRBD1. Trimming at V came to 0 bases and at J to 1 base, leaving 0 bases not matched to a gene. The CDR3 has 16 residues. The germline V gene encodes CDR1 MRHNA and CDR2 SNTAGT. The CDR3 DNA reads TGTGCCAGCAGTGACTCGACAGGGTCTGGGGCCAACGTCCTGACTTTC. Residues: CASSDSTGSGANVLTF.

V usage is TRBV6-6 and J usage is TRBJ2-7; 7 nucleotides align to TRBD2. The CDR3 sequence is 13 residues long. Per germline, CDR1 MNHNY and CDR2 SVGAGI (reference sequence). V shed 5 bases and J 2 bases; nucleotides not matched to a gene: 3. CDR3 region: CASSLSGTYEQYF. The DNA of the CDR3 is TGTGCCAGCAGTCTCAGCGGGACCTACGAGCAGTACTTC.

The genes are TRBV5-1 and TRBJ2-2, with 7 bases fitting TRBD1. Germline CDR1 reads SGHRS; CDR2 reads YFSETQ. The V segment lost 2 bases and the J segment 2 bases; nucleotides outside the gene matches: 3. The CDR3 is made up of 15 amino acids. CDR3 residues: CASSFGTANTGELFF. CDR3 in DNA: TGCGCCAGCAGCTTCGGGACAGCCAACACCGGGGAGCTGTTTTTT.

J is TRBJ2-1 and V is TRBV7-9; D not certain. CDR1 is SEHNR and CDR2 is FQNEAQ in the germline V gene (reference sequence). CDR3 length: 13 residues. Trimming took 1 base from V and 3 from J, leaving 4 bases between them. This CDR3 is CASSLGDYNEQFF. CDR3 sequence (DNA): TGTGCCAGCAGCTTAGGAGACTACAATGAGCAGTTCTTC.

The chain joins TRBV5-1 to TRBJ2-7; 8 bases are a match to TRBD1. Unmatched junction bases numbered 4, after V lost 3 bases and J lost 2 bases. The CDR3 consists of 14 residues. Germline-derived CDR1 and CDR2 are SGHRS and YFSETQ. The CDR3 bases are TGCGCCAGCAGCTCAATGACAGGGGCCTACGAGCAGTACTTC. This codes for CASSSMTGAYEQYF. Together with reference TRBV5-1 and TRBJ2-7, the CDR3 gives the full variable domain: KAGVTQTPRYLIKTRGQQVTLSCSPISGHRSVSWYQQTPGQGLQFLFEYFSETQRNKGNFPGRFSGRQFSNSRSEMNVSTLELGDSALYLCASSSMTGAYEQYFGPGTRLTVT.

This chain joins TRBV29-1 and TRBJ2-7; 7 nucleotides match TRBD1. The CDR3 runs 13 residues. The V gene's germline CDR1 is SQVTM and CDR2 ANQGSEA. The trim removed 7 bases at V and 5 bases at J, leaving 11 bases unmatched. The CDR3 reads CSASRGILNEQYF. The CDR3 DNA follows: TGCAGCGCCTCCAGGGGGATATTGAACGAGCAGTACTTC.

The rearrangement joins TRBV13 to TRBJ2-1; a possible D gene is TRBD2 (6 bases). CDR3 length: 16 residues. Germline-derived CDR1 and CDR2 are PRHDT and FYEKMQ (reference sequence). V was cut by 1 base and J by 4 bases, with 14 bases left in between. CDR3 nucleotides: TGTGCCAGCAGCTTAGCGGGAGAGGCCTTATACAATGAGCAGTTCTTC. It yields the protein CASSLAGEALYNEQFF.

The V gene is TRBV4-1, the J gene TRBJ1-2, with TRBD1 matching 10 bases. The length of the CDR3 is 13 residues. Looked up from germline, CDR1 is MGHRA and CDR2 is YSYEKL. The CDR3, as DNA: TGCGCAACTAACTCCGGGACAGGGGTCGGCTACACCTTC. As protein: CATNSGTGVGYTF.

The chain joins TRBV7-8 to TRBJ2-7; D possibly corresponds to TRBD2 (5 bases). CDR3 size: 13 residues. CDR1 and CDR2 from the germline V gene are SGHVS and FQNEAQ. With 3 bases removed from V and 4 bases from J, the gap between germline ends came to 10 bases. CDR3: CASSFGEPYEQYF. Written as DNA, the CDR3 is TGTGCCAGCAGCTTCGGGGAACCTTACGAGCAGTACTTC. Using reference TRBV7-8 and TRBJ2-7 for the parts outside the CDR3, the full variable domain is GAGVSQSPRYKVAKRGQDVALRCDPISGHVSLFWYQQALGQGPEFLTYFQNEAQLDKSGLPSDRFFAERPEGSVSTLKIQRTQQEDSAVYLCASSFGEPYEQYFGPGTRLTVT.

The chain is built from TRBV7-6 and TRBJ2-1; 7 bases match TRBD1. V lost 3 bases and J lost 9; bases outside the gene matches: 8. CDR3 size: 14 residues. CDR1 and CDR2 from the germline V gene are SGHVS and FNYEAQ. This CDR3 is CASSLAGGIAEQFF. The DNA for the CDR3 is TGTGCCAGCAGCTTGGCAGGGGGAATCGCTGAGCAGTTCTTC.

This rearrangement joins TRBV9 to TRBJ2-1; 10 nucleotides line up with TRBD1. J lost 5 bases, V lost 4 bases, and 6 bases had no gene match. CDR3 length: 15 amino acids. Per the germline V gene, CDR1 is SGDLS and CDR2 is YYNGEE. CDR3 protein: CASSTSGTGDNEQFF. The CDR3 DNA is TGTGCCAGCAGCACATCCGGGACAGGGGACAATGAGCAGTTCTTC.

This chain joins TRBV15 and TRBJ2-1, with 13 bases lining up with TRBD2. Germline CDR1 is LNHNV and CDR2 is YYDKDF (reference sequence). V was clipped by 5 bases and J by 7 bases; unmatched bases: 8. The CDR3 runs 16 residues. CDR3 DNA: TGTGCCACCAGCGCACAACTAGCGGGAGGGGGAAATGAGCAGTTCTTC. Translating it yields CATSAQLAGGGNEQFF.

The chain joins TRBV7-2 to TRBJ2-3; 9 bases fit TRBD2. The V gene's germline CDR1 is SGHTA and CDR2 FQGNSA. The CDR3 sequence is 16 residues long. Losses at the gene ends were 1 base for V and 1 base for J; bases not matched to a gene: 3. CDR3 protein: CASSLGGGRGTDTQYF. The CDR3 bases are TGTGCCAGCAGCTTAGGAGGCGGGAGGGGCACAGATACGCAGTATTTT.

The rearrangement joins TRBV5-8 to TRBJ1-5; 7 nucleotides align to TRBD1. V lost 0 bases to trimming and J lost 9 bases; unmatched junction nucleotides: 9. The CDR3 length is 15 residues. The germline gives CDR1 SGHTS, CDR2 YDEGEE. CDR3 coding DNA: TGTGCCAGCAGCTTGGTCGCGACAGGGACTTGGCCCCAGCATTTT. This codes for CASSLVATGTWPQHF.

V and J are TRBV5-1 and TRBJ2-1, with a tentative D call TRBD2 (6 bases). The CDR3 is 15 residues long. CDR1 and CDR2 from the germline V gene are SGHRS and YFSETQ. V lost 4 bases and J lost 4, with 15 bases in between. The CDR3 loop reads CASSQYGGIYNEQFF. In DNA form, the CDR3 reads TGCGCCAGCAGCCAATACGGGGGAATATACAATGAGCAGTTCTTC. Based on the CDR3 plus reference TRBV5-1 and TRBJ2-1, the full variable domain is KAGVTQTPRYLIKTRGQQVTLSCSPISGHRSVSWYQQTPGQGLQFLFEYFSETQRNKGNFPGRFSGRQFSNSRSEMNVSTLELGDSALYLCASSQYGGIYNEQFFGPGTRLTVL.

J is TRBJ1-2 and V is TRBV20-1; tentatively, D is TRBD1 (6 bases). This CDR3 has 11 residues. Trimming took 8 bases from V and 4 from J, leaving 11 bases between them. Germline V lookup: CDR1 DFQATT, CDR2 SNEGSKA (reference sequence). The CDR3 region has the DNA TGCAGTCAGGGGAGGGTCTATGGCTACACCTTC. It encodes CSQGRVYGYTF.

The CDR3 sequence is CASSFSQGAGYNEQFF. CDR3 coding DNA: TGTGCCAGCAGTTTTAGTCAGGGGGCAGGTTACAATGAGCAGTTCTTC. The chain joins TRBV27 to TRBJ2-1; 8 nucleotides match TRBD1. This CDR3 comprises 16 residues. Looked up from germline, CDR1 is MNHEY and CDR2 is SMNVEV (reference sequence). V shed 3 bases and J 4 bases; nucleotides not matched to a gene: 8.